This entry describes one T cell receptor (beta chain). Antigen unknown. Using immunoSEQ multiplex PCR, the repertoire was profiled, and TCRdb retains in-frame clones only, with some absent. The profile shows tens of thousands of clones, about 86% of them singletons. J lost 10 bases, V lost 3 bases, and 17 bases had no gene match. Germline V gene sequence: CDR1 SGHDN, CDR2 FVKESK. This CDR3 has 18 amino acids. The sample comes from a study of OX40 agonist ivuxolimab in advanced cancers. Study-level information: It was permissible to have had prior anti-PD-1, anti-PD-L1 or anti-CTLA-4 therapy, and about 40% had some. General study results and limits: At doses 0.1 to 3.0 mg/kg, CD4+ and CD8+ clones expanded. Expansion of clones was among the lowest in partial responders at 0.1-3.0 mg/kg.

Sequenced material: CD4+ or CD8+ T cells sorted from blood, taken in a trial of the OX40 agonist ivuxolimab. The genes are TRBV14 and TRBJ1-6; 8 bases are a match to TRBD1. This sequence originates from an adult with an advanced solid tumor such as melanoma, head and neck, liver or kidney cancer. CDR3 sequence (DNA): TGTGCCAGCAGCCACAAATCCCCAGGGGGGGGACAGGACTCACCCCTCCACTTT. It encodes CASSHKSPGGGQDSPLHF.